Following are 8 T cell receptor beta chains from one sample sequenced in a study of identical twins. TCRdb itself ran the 5' RACE reads through MiXCR, one entry per CDR3 protein. The sample has a few hundred thousand distinct CDR3 sequences, about 8.9% seen once; the top ten hold around 3%. Separately, the same data were catalogued under a study of yellow fever vaccine responses in identical twins.

The sequencing input was CD8+ T cells sorted from blood. The source of these receptors is a woman aged 18-35 years in good health.

This sequence joins TRBV7-9 and TRBJ2-7; possible D gene TRBD2, 5 bases. CDR1 SEHNR and CDR2 FQNEAQ come from the germline V gene (reference sequence). The V end was cut by 4 bases, the J end by 1 base, with 20 bases between. There are 17 residues in the CDR3. The CDR3 DNA follows: TGTGCCAGCAGCTCCCTAGGGAGAGATCCGGGATCCTACGAGCAGTACTTC. Translating it yields CASSSLGRDPGSYEQYF.

This clonotype occurred a few times. This chain uses TRBV6-5 with TRBJ2-7, with 7 bases aligning to TRBD2. Germline assignment: CDR1 MNHEY and CDR2 SVGAGI. This CDR3 contains 16 residues. The ends lost 0 bases at V and 2 bases at J; junction bases unmatched: 7. CDR3 nucleotides: TGTGCCAGCAGTTACTCGAAAGCGGGGCCCGCCTACGAGCAGTACTTC. As protein: CASSYSKAGPAYEQYF.

This clonotype was counted at least ten times. The chain has TRBV29-1 and TRBJ1-3, with D unclear. Germline CDR1 and CDR2: SQVTM and ANQGSEA. This CDR3 spans 14 amino acids. Trimming shortened V by 6 bases and J by 0 bases, and 12 bases separated the two germline ends. CDR3 region: CSVVPQDSGNTIYF. Written as DNA, the CDR3 is TGCAGCGTCGTACCGCAAGACTCTGGAAACACCATATATTTT.

This chain connects TRBV20-1 to TRBJ2-2; D tentatively fits TRBD1 or TRBD2 (5 bases each). Germline V CDR1 and CDR2: DFQATT, SNEGSKA (reference sequence). The length of the CDR3 is 15 residues. V was cut by 6 bases and J by 1 base, with 15 bases left in between. The chain's CDR3 is CSAYDGTKNTGELFF. CDR3 DNA: TGCAGTGCATACGACGGGACGAAGAACACCGGGGAGCTGTTTTTT.

This clonotype was detected only a few times. The CDR3: CASADFGRTKQFF. The DNA for the CDR3 is TGTGCCAGCGCTGATTTCGGGAGAACTAAGCAGTTCTTC. V usage is TRBV6-1 and J usage is TRBJ2-1; the D gene is possibly TRBD2 (6 bases). The V end lost 8 bases, the J end lost 11 bases, and 19 bases lay between the germline ends. Germline CDR1 is MNHNS and CDR2 is SASEGT. The CDR3 has 13 amino acids.

The chain uses TRBV12-3 or TRBV12-4 and TRBJ2-1; 8 nucleotides line up with TRBD1. Trimming took 2 bases from V and 4 from J; bases not matched to a gene: 4. This CDR3 has 15 residues. The CDR3, as DNA: TGTGCCAGCAGTTTAAAACAGGGGGTGTACAATGAGCAGTTCTTC. This sequence encodes CASSLKQGVYNEQFF.

This sequence joins TRBV9 and TRBJ2-7; 10 bases match TRBD1. The junction had 12 bases not matched to a gene; V was cut back by 3 bases and J by 3 bases. Germline V CDR1 and CDR2: SGDLS, YYNGEE. The CDR3 covers 17 residues. The chain's CDR3 is CASSGSVSTGGYYEQYF. DNA for the CDR3: TGTGCCAGCAGCGGATCGGTTTCGACAGGGGGCTACTACGAGCAGTACTTC.

This rearrangement joins TRBV9 to TRBJ2-7; D possibly corresponds to TRBD2 (6 bases). The CDR3 is 13 residues long. Trimming left V 3 bases short and J 6 bases short, with 13 bases between. CDR1 is SGDLS and CDR2 is YYNGEE in the germline V gene. This chain's CDR3 is CASSEGLSREQYF. CDR3 nucleotides: TGTGCCAGCAGCGAGGGACTCTCCCGCGAGCAGTACTTC.